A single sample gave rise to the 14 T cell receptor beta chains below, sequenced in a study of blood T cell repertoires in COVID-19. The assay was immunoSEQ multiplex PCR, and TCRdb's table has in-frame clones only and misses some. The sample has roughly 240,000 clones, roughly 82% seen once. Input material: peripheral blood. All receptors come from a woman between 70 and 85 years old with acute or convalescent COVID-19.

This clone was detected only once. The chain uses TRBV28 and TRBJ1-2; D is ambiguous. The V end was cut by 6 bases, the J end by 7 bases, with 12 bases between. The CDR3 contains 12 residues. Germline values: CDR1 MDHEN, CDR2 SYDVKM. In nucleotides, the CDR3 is TGTGCCAGCAGACATAGGGAGGGTGGCTACACCTTC. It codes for CASRHREGGYTF.

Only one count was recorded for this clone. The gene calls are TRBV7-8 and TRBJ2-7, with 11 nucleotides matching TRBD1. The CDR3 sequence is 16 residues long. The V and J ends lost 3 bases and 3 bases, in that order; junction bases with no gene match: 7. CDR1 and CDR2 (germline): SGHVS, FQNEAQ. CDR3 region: CASSFAAGTGGYEQYF. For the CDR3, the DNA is TGTGCCAGCAGCTTTGCGGCCGGGACAGGGGGCTACGAGCAGTACTTC.

The CDR3 region is CASLPGRGNSYEQYF. In DNA form, the CDR3 reads TGTGCCAGCCTACCGGGGAGGGGAAACTCCTACGAGCAGTACTTC. The chain has TRBV7-2 and TRBJ2-7; TRBD2 matches at 7 bases. The CDR3 spans 15 residues. CDR1 and CDR2 (germline): SGHTA, FQGNSA. J was trimmed by 0 bases and V by 8 bases; bases with no gene match: 10. The variable domain in full, with the rest retrieved from reference TRBV7-2 and TRBJ2-7, is GAGVSQSPSNKVTEKGKDVELRCDPISGHTALYWYRQSLGQGLEFLIYFQGNSAPDKSGLPSDRFSAERTGGSVSTLTIQRTQQEDSAVYLCASLPGRGNSYEQYFGPGTRLTVT.

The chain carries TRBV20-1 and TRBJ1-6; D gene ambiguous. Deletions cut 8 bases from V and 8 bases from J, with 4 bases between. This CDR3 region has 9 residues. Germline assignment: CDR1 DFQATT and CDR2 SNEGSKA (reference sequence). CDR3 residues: CSPYSPLHF. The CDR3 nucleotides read TGCAGTCCCTATTCACCCCTCCACTTT.

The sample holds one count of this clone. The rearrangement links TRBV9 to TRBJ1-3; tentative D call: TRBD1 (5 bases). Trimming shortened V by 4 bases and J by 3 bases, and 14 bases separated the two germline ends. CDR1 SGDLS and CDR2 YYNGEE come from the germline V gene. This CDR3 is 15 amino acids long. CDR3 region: CASSSGGERGNTIYF. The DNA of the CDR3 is TGTGCCAGCAGCTCCGGGGGGGAACGTGGAAACACCATATATTTT.

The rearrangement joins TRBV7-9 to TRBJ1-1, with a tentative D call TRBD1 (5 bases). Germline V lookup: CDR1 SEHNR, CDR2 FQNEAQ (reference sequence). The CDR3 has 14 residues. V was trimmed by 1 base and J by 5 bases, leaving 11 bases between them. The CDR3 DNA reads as TGTGCCAGCAGCTTAGAGGCAGGGTGGACTGAAGCTTTCTTT. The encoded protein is CASSLEAGWTEAFF.

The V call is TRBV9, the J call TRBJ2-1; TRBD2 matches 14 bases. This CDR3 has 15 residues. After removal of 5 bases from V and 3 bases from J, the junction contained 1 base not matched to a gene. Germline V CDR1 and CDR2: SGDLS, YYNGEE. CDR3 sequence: CASSGTSGGYNEQFF. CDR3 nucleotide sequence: TGTGCCAGCAGTGGGACTAGCGGGGGCTACAATGAGCAGTTCTTC.

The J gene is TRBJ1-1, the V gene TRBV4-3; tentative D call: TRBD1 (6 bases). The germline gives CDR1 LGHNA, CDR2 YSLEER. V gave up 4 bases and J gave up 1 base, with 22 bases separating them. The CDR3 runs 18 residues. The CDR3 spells CASSPHLQGRGRNTEAFF. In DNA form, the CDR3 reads TGCGCCAGCAGCCCGCATTTACAGGGCCGGGGCCGGAACACTGAAGCTTTCTTT.

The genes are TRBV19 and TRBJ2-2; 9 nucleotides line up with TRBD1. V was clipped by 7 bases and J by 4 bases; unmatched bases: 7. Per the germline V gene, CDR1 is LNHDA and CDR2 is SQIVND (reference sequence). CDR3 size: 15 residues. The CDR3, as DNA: TGTGCCAGTAAGAGGACAGGGGCGATCACCGGGGAGCTGTTTTTT. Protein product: CASKRTGAITGELFF.

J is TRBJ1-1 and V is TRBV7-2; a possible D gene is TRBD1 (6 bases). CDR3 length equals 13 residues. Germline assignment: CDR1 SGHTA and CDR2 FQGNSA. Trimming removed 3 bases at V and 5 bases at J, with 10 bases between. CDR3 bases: TGTGCCAGCAGCTTCGGACAGCTAACTGAAGCTTTCTTT. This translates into CASSFGQLTEAFF.

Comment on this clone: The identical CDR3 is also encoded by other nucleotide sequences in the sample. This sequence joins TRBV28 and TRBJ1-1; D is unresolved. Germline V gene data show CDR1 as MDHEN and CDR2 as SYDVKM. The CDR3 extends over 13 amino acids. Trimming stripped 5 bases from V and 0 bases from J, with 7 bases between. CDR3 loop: CASSLQMNTEAFF. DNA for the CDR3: TGTGCCAGCAGTCTCCAGATGAACACTGAAGCTTTCTTT.

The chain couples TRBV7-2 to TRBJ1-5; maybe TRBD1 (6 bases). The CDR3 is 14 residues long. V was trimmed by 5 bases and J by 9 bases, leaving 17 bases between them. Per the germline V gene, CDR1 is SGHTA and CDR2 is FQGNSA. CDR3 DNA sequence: TGTGCCAGCAGCAAACAGGCCCTAGGGGGGCCCCAGCATTTT. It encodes CASSKQALGGPQHF. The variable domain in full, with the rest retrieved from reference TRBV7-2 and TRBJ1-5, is GAGVSQSPSNKVTEKGKDVELRCDPISGHTALYWYRQSLGQGLEFLIYFQGNSAPDKSGLPSDRFSAERTGGSVSTLTIQRTQQEDSAVYLCASSKQALGGPQHFGDGTRLSIL.

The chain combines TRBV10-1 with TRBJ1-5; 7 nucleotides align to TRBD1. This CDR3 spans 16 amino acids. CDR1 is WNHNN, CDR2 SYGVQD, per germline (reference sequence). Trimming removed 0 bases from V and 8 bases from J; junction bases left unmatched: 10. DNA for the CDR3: TGCGCCAGCAGTGAGTCAGCGAGGGGGCTAGGTAAGCCCCAGCATTTT. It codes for CASSESARGLGKPQHF.

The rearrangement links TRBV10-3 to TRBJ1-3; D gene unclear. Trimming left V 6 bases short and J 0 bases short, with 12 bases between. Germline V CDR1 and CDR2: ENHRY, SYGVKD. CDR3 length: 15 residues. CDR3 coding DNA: TGTGCCATCAGCGGTTCAACAGACTCTGGAAACACCATATATTTT. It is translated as CAISGSTDSGNTIYF.